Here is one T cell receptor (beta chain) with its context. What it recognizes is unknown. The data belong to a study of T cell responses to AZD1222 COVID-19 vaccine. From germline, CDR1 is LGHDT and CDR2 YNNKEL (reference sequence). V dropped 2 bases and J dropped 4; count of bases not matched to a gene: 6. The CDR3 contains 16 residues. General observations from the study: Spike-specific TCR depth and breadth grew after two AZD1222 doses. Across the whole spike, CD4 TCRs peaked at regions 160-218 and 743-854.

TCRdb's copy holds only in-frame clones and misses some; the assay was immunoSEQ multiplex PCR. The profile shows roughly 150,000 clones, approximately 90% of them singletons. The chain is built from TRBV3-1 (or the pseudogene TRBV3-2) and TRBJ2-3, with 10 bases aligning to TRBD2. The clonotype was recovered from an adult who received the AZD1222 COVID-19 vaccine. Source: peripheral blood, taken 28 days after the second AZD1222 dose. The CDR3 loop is CASSQSERGGADTQYF. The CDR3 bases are TGTGCCAGCAGCCAATCCGAGCGGGGGGGCGCAGATACGCAGTATTTT.